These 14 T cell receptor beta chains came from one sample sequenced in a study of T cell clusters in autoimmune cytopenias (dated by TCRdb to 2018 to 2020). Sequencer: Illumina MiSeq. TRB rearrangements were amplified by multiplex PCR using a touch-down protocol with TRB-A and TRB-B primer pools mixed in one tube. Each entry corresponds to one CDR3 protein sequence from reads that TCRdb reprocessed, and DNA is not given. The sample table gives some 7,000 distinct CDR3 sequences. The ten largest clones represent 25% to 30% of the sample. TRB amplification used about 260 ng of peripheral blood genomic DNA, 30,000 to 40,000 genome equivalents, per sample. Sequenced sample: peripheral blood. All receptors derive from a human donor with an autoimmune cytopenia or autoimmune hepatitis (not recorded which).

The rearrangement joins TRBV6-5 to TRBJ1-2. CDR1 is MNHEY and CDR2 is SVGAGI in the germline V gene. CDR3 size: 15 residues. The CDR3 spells CASSYSTGRSYGYTF.

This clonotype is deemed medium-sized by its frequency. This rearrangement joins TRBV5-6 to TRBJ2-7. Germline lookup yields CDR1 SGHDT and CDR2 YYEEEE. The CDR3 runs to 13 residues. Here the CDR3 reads CASSSPSSYEQYF.

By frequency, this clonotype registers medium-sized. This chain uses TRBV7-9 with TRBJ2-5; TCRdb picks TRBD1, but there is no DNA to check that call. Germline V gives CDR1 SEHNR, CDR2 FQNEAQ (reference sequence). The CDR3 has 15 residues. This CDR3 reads CASSLAGGTQETQYF.

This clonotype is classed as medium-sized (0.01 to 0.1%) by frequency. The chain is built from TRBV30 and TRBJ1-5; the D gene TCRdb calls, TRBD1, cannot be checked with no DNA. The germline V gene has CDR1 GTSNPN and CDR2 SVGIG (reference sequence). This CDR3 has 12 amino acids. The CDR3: CAWNIPGQPQHF.

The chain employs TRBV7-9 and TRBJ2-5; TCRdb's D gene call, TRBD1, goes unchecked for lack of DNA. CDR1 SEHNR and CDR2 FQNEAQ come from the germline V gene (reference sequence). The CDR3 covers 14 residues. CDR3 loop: CASSADRAQETQYF.

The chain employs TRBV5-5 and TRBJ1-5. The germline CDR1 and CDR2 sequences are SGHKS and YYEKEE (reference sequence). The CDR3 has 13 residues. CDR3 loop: CASSLASNQPQHF.

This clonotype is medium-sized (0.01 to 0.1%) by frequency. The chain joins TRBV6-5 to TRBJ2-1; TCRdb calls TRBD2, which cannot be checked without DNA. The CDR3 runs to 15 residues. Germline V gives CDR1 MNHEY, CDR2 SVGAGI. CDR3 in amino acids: CASKALAGGTNEQFF.

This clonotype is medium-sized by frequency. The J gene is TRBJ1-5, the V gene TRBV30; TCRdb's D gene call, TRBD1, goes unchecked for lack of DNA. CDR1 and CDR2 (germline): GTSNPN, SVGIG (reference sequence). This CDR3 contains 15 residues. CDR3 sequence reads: CAWSLGTARDQPQHF.

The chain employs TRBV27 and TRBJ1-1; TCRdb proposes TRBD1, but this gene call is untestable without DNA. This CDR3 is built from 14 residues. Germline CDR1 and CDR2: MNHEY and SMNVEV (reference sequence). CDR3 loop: CASSARAVDTEAFF.

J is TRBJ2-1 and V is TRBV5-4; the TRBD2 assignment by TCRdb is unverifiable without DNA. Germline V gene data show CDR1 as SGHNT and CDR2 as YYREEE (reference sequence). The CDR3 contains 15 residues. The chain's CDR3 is CASIDPTSANNEQFF.

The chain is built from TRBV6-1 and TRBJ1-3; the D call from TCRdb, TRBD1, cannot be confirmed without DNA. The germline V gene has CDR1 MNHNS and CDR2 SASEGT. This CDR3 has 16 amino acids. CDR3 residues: CASKPTGTGTGKTIYF.

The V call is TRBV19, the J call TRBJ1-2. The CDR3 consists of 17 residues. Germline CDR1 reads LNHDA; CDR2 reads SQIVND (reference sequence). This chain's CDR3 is CASSIEYRQGSVKGYTF.

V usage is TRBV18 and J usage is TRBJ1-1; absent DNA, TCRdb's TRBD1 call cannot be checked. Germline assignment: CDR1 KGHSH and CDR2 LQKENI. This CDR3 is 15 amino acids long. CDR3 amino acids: CASSLQGVQNTEAFF.

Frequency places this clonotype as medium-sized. The CDR3 protein is CASSTGRNTEAFF. This chain joins TRBV6-1 and TRBJ1-1. The CDR3 runs 13 residues. The germline gives CDR1 MNHNS, CDR2 SASEGT.